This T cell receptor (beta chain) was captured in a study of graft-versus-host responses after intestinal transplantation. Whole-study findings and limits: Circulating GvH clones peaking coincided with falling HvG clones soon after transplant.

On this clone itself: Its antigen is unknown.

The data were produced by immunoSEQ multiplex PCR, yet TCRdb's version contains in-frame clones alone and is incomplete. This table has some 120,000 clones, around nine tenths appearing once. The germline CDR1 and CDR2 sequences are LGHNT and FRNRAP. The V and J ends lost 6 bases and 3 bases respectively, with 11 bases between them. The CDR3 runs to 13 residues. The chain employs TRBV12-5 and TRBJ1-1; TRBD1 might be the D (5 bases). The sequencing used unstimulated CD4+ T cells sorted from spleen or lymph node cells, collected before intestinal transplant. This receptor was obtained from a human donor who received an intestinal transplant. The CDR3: CASGRDSYTEAFF. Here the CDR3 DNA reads TGTGCTAGTGGCAGAGACAGTTACACTGAAGCTTTCTTT.